This T cell receptor (beta chain) was identified in a study of blood T cells in healthy people across ages. Combining a sample-barcoded 5' primer with a J-beta primer mix, a second PCR ran for roughly 7 to 12 cycles. MiXCR, run by TCRdb on the 5' RACE reads, gives a single entry per CDR3 protein. Among over a million distinct CDR3 sequences listed, less than 45% were seen once. V was cut by 2 bases and J by 0 bases, with 8 bases left in between. The CDR3 contains 15 residues. The rearrangement links TRBV12-3 or TRBV12-4 to TRBJ2-1; D call uncertain. The origin of this receptor is a woman younger than 30 in good health. Material: blood. Written as DNA, the CDR3 is TGTGCCAGCAGTTTAATGGCGGCCTCCTACAATGAGCAGTTCTTC. This gives the protein CASSLMAASYNEQFF.